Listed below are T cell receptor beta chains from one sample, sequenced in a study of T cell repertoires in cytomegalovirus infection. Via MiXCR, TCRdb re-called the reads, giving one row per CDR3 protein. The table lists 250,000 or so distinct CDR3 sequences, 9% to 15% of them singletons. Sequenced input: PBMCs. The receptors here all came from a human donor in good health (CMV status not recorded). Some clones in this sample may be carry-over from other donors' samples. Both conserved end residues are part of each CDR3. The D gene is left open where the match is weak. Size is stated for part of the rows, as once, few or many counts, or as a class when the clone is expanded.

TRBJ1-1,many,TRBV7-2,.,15,TGTGCCAGCAGCCCCCTTCTGGGAGGGAACACTGAAGCTTTCTTT,CASSPLLGGNTEAFF
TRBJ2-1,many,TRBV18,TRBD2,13,TGTGCCAGCTCACCAGGACTAGCGGGAGTGCAGTTCTTC,CASSPGLAGVQFF
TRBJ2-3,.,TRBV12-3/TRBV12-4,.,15,TGTGCCAGCAGGCCCCCGGGACGGACCACAAGTACGCAGTATTTT,CASRPPGRTTSTQYF
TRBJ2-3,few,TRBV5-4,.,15,TGTGCCAGCAGCTTGGAGACGGCTCGGTCGGATACGCAGTATTTT,CASSLETARSDTQYF
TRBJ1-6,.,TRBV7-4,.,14,TGTGCCAGCAGCCTTACCCCGGACAATTCACCCCTCCACTTT,CASSLTPDNSPLHF
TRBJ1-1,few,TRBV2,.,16,TGTGCCAGCAGCGCCTTGACCCTGGGGGGGGGAACTGAAGCTTTCTTT,CASSALTLGGGTEAFF
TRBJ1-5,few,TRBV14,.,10,TGTGCCATGCTAAATCAGCCCCAGCATTTT,CAMLNQPQHF
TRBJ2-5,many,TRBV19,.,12,TGTGCCAGTAGTACGGGGGTAGAGACCCAGTACTTC,CASSTGVETQYF
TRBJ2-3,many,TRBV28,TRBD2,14,TGTGCCAGCAGTTTTGCGGGGGGGAGAGATACGCAGTATTTT,CASSFAGGRDTQYF
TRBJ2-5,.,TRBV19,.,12,TGTGCCAGTCGAGGGTTGGCAGAGACCCAGTACTTC,CASRGLAETQYF
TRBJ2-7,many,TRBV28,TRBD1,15,TGTGCCAGCACCGCGATGAACAGGGGGCTGAGTGAGCAGTACTTC,CASTAMNRGLSEQYF
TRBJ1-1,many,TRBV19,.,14,TGTGCCAGTAGCGCTTACGGACGGAACACTGAAGCTTTCTTT,CASSAYGRNTEAFF
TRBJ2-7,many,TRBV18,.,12,TGTGCCAGCTCACCACAAGCAAACGAGCAGTACTTC,CASSPQANEQYF
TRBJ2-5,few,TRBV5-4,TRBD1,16,TGTGCCAGCAGCTCCCGGACAGGGCCAAATCAAGAGACCCAGTACTTC,CASSSRTGPNQETQYF
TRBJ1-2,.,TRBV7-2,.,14,TGTGCCAGCAGCCTAAGGACAGTGGCCCTCGGCTACACCTTC,CASSLRTVALGYTF
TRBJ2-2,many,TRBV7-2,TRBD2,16,TGTGCCAGCAGCTTATCGCGGGAGGCAACTACCGGGGAGCTGTTTTTT,CASSLSREATTGELFF
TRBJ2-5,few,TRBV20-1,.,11,TGCAGTGCTCGGGTACAAGAGACCCAGTACTTC,CSARVQETQYF
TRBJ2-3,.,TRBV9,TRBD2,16,TGTGCCAGCAGCGTGATAGCGGGGGGGCACGCAGATACGCAGTATTTT,CASSVIAGGHADTQYF
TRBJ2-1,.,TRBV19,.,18,TGTGCCAGTAGTATAGGGCAGGGTAAACGGGGATCCTACAATGAGCAGTTCTTC,CASSIGQGKRGSYNEQFF
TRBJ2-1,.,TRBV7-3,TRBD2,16,TGTGCCAGCAGCACCTTCGCGGGAGGGCCCAGGAATGAGCAGTTCTTC,CASSTFAGGPRNEQFF
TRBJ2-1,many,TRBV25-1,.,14,TGTGCCAGCAGTGCAGCGGGCGGAGAGGTTAAGCAGTTCTTC,CASSAAGGEVKQFF
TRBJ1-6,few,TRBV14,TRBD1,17,TGTGCCAGCAGCCCCGGACAGGGGGCCCCGGTTGGTTCACCCCTCCACTTT,CASSPGQGAPVGSPLHF
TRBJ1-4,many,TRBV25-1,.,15,TGTGCCAGCAGTGATCCTACGACAGTAAGGGAAAAACTGTTTTTT,CASSDPTTVREKLFF
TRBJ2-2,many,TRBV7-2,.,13,TGTGCCAGCAGGTCATATCGGACCGGGGAGCTGTTTTTT,CASRSYRTGELFF
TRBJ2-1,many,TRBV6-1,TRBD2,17,TGTGCCAGCAGTGAAGTAAGCAAAGCGGGAGGGCCCAATGAGCAGTTCTTC,CASSEVSKAGGPNEQFF
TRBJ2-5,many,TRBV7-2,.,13,TGTGCCAGCAGCTCTAGTCGACAAGAGACCCAGTACTTC,CASSSSRQETQYF
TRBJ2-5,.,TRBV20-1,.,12,TGCAGTGCTAGTTTGCTCGGAGAGACCCAGTACTTC,CSASLLGETQYF
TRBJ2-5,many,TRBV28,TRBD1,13,TGTGCCAGCAGCACCGACAGGGGAGAGACCCAGTACTTC,CASSTDRGETQYF
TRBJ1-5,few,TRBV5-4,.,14,TGTGCCAGCAGTCCGGGCCCCTTTAATCAGCCCCAGCATTTT,CASSPGPFNQPQHF
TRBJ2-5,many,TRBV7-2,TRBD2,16,TGTGCCAGCAGCCCGGGACTAGCGGCCCCCAGCGAGACCCAGTACTTC,CASSPGLAAPSETQYF
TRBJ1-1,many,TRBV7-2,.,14,TGTGCCAGCAGCCCACAGGGTCAGATCACTGAAGCTTTCTTT,CASSPQGQITEAFF
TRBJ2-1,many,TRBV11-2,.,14,TGTGCCAGCAGCTGGGGCGCCCTTGGGGATGAGCAGTTCTTC,CASSWGALGDEQFF
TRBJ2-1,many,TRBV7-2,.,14,TGTGCCAGCAGCTTAGCGCCGGGGTACAATGAGCAGTTCTTC,CASSLAPGYNEQFF
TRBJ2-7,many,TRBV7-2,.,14,TGTGCCAGCAGCTTAAGGAACCGAATGGGCGAGCAGTACTTC,CASSLRNRMGEQYF
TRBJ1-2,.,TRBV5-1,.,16,TGCGCCAGCAGCTTGGGGGGGCAGCACCTACCTTATGGCTACACCTTC,CASSLGGQHLPYGYTF
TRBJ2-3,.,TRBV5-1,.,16,TGCGCCAGCAGCTTTATCTCTAGAGGGGGCACAGATACGCAGTATTTT,CASSFISRGGTDTQYF
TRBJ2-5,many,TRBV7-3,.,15,TGTGCCAGCAGCTTAACGGGGGCTAGCCAAGAGACCCAGTACTTC,CASSLTGASQETQYF
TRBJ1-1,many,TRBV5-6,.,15,TGTGCCAGCAGCTTATCCGGTGGGGGGTTTGATGAAGCTTTCTTT,CASSLSGGGFDEAFF
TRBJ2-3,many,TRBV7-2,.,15,TGTGCCAGCAGCTCCCCTACAGGGAGCACAGATACGCAGTATTTT,CASSSPTGSTDTQYF
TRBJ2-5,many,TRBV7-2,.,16,TGTGCCAGCAGCTCTCACCCCGGGACTTGGGGAGAGACCCAGTACTTC,CASSSHPGTWGETQYF
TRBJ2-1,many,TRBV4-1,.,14,TGCGCCAGCAGCCAAGATGAAATCTACAATGAGCAGTTCTTC,CASSQDEIYNEQFF